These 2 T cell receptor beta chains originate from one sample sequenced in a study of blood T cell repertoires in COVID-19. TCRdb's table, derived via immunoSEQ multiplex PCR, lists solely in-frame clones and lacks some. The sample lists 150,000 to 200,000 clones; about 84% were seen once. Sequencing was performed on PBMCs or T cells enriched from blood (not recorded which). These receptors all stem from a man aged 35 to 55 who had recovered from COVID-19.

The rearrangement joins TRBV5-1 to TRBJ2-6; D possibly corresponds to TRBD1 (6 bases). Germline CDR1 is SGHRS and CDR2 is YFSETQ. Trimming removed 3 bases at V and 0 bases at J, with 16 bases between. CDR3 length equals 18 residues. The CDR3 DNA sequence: TGCGCCAGCAGCTCGTACCGGGACACGAGCTCTGGGGCCAACGTCCTGACTTTC. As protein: CASSSYRDTSSGANVLTF. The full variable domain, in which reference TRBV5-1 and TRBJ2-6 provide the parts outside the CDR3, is KAGVTQTPRYLIKTRGQQVTLSCSPISGHRSVSWYQQTPGQGLQFLFEYFSETQRNKGNFPGRFSGRQFSNSRSEMNVSTLELGDSALYLCASSSYRDTSSGANVLTFGAGSRLTVL.

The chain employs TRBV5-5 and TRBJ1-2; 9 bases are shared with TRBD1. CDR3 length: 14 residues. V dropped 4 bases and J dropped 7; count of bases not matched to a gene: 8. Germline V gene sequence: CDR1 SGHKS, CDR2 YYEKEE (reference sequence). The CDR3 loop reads CASSLSGQGIGYTF. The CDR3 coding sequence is TGTGCCAGCAGCCTTTCCGGACAGGGGATTGGCTACACCTTC.